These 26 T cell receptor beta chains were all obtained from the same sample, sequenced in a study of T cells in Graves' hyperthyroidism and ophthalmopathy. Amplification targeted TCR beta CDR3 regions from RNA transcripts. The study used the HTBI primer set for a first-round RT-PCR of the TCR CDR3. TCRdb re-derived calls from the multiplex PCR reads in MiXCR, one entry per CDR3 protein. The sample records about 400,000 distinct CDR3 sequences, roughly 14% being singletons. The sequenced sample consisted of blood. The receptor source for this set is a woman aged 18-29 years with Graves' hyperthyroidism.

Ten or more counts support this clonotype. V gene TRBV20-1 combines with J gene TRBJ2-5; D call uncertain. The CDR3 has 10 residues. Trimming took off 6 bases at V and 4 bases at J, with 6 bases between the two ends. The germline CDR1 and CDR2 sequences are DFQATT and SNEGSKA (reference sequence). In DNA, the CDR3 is TGCAGTGCGGCAGTAGAGACCCAGTACTTC. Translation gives CSAAVETQYF.

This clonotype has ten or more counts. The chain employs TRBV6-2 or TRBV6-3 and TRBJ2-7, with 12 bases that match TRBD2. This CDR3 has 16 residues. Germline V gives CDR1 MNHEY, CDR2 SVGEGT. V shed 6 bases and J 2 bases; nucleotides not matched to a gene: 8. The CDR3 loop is CASSPTSGRKTYEQYF. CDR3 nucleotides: TGTGCCAGCAGCCCGACTAGCGGGAGAAAGACCTACGAGCAGTACTTC.

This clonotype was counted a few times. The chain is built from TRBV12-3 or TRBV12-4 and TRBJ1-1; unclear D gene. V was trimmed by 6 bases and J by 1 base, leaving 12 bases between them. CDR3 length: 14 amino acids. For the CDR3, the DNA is TGTGCCAGCAGCTCGTCTCAGTCGAACACTGAAGCTTTCTTT. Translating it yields CASSSSQSNTEAFF.

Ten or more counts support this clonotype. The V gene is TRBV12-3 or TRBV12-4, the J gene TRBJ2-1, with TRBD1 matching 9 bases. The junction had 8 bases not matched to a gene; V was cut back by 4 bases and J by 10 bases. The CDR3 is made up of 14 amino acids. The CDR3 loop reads CASSSTGTGLEQFF. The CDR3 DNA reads TGTGCCAGCAGTTCTACCGGGACAGGGTTAGAGCAGTTCTTC.

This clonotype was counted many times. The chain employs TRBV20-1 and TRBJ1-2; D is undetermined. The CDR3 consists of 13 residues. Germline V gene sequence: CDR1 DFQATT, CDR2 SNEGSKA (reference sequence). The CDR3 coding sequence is TGCGGGAGCGGCGGATCCTCTGACTATGGCTACACCTTC. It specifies CGSGGSSDYGYTF.

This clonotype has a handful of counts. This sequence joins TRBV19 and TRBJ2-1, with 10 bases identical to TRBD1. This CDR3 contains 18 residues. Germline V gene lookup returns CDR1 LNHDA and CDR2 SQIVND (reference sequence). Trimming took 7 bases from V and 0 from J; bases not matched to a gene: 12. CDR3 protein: CASTPGQGLLASYNEQFF. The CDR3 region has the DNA TGTGCCAGTACCCCGGGACAGGGGCTACTCGCCTCCTACAATGAGCAGTTCTTC.

CDR3 coding DNA: TGTGCCAGTAGTACCAGCCAGGACAGGCCTAACTATGGCTACACCTTC. Protein product: CASSTSQDRPNYGYTF. V usage is TRBV19 and J usage is TRBJ1-2, with TRBD1 matching over 7 bases. This CDR3 is 16 amino acids long. J gave up 0 bases and V 4 bases, and 8 bases lay outside the gene matches. Per germline, CDR1 LNHDA and CDR2 SQIVND (reference sequence). Looking up the rest from reference TRBV19 and TRBJ1-2 gives the full variable domain: DGGITQSPKYLFRKEGQNVTLSCEQNLNHDAMYWYRQDPGQGLRLIYYSQIVNDFQKGDIAEGYSVSREKKESFPLTVTSAQKNPTAFYLCASSTSQDRPNYGYTFGSGTRLTVV.

CDR3 amino acids: CASSYPGWERGAVDTQYF. The CDR3 DNA follows: TGTGCCAGCAGTTACCCTGGCTGGGAACGGGGGGCCGTGGATACGCAGTATTTT. This chain joins TRBV6-7 and TRBJ2-3, with D perhaps TRBD2 (7 bases). TRBV6-7 is reported as an ORF; its role is uncertain. The CDR3 sequence is 18 residues long. Between the trimmed V and J ends, which lost 2 bases and 6 bases, there was a span of 24 bases.

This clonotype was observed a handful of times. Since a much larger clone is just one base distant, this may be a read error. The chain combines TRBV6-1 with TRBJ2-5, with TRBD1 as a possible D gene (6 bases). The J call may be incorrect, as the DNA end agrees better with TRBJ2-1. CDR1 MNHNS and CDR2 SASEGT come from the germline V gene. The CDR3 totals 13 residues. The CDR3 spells CASEERGMETQFF. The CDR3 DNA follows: TGTGCCAGCGAGGAGAGGGGGATGGAGACCCAGTTCTTC.

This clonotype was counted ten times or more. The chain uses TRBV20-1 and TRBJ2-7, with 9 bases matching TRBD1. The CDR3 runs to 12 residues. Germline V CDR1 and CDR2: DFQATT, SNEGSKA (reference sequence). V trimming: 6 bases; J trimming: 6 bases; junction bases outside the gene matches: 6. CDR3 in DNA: TGCAGTGCGAGGGGACAGGGAGGCGAGCAGTACTTC. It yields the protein CSARGQGGEQYF.

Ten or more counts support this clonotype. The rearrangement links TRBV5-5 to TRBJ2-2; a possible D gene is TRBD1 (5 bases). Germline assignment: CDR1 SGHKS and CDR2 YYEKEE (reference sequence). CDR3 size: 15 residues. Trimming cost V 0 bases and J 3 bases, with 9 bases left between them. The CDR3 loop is CASSLAGMDTGELFF. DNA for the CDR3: TGTGCCAGCAGCTTGGCAGGGATGGACACCGGGGAGCTGTTTTTT.

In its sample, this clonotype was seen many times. CDR3 sequence: CASNHGSGGTYNEQFF. CDR3 DNA sequence: TGTGCCAGCAACCACGGTAGCGGGGGCACCTACAATGAGCAGTTCTTC. The rearrangement joins TRBV6-7 to TRBJ2-1; 9 nucleotides match TRBD2. TRBV6-7 counts as an open reading frame of uncertain function. After removal of 7 bases from V and 2 bases from J, the junction contained 9 bases not matched to a gene. This CDR3 has 16 residues.

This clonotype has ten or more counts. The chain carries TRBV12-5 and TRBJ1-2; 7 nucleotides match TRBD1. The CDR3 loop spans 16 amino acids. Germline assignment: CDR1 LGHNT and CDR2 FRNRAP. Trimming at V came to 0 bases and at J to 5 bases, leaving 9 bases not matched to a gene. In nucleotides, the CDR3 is TGTGCTAGTGGTTTGGTACTCCCGAGACAGGGATATGGCTACACCTTC. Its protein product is CASGLVLPRQGYGYTF.

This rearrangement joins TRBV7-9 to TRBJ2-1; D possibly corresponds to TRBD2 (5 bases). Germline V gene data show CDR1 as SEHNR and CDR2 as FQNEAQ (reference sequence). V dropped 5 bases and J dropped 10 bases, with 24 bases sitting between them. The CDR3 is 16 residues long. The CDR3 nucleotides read TGTGCCAGCAGCCCGACTAAAGGACTGGGGATGGAGGAGCAGTTCTTC. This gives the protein CASSPTKGLGMEEQFF.

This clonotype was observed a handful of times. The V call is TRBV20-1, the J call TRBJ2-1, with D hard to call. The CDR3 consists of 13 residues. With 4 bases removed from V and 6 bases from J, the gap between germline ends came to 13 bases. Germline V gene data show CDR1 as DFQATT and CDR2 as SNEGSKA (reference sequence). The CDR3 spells CSATGRSGNEQFF. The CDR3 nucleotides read TGCAGTGCTACCGGGCGATCCGGCAATGAGCAGTTCTTC.

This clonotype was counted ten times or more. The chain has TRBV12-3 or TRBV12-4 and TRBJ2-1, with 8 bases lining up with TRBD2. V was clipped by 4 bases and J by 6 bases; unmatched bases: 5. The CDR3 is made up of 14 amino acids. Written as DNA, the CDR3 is TGTGCCAGCAGTTCCGGGAGGGCCGCCAATGAGCAGTTCTTC. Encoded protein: CASSSGRAANEQFF.

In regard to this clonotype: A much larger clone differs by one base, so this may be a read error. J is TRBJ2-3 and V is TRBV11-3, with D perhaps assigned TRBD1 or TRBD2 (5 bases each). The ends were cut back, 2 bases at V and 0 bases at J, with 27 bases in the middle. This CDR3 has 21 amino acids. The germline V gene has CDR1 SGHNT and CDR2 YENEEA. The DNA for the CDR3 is TGTGCCAGCAGCTTACATAACTGGGACGGACCGGCCGGCGCTAGCACAGATACGCAGTATTTT. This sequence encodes CASSLHNWDGPAGASTDTQYF. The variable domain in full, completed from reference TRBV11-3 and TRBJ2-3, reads EAGVVQSPRYKIIEKKQPVAFWCNPISGHNTLYWYLQNLGQGPELLIRYENEEAVDDSQLPKDRFSAERLKGVDSTLKIQPAELGDSAVYLCASSLHNWDGPAGASTDTQYFGPGTRLTVL.

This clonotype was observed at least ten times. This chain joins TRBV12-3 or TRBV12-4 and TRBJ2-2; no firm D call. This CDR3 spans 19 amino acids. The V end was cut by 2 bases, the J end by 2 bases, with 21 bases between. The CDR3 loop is CASSLKNRSPGANTGELFF. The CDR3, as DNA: TGTGCCAGCAGTTTAAAGAATAGATCCCCAGGAGCAAACACCGGGGAGCTGTTTTTT.

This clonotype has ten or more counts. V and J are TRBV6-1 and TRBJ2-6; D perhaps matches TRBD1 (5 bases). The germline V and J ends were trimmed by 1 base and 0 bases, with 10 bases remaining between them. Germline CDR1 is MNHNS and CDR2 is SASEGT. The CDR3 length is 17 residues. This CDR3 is CASSEVGQFSGANVLTF. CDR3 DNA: TGTGCCAGCAGTGAAGTAGGACAATTCTCTGGGGCCAACGTCCTGACTTTC.

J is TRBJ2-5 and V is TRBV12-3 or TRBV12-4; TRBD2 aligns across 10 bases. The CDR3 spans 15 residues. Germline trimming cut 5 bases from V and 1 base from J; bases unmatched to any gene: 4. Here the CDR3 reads CASSRTSGLQETQYF. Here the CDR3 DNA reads TGTGCCAGCAGTCGGACTAGCGGTCTCCAAGAGACCCAGTACTTC.

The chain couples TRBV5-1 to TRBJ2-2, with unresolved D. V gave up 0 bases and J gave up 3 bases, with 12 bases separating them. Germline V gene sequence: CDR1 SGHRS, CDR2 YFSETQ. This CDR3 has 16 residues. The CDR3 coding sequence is TGCGCCAGCAGCTTGGTCGGCGGATCCTACACCGGGGAGCTGTTTTTT. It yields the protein CASSLVGGSYTGELFF. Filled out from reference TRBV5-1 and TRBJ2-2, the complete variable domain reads KAGVTQTPRYLIKTRGQQVTLSCSPISGHRSVSWYQQTPGQGLQFLFEYFSETQRNKGNFPGRFSGRQFSNSRSEMNVSTLELGDSALYLCASSLVGGSYTGELFFGEGSRLTVL.

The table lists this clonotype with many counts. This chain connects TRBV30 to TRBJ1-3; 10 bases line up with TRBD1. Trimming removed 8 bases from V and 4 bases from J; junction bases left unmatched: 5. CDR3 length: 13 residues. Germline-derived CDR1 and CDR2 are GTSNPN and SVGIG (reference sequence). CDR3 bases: TGTGCCGTGGACAGGGGGGGAGGAAACACCATATATTTT. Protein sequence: CAVDRGGGNTIYF.

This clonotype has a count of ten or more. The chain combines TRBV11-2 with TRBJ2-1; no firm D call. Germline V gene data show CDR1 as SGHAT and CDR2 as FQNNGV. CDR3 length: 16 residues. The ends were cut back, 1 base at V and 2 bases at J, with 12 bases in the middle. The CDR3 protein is CASSLVGGLPYNEQFF. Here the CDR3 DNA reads TGTGCCAGCAGCTTAGTTGGCGGTCTCCCCTACAATGAGCAGTTCTTC.

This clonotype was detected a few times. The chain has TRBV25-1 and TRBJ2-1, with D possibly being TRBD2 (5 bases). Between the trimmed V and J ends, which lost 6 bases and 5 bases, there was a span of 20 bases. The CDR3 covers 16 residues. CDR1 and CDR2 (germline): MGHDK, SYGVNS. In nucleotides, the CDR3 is TGTGCCAGCAGGGCCATTGGGGAGATAGTAGACAATGAGCAGTTCTTC. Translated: CASRAIGEIVDNEQFF.

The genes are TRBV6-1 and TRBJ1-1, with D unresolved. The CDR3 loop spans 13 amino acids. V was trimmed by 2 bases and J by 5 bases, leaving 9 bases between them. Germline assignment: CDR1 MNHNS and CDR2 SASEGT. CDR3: CASSEKYRTEAFF. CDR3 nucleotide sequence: TGTGCCAGCAGTGAAAAGTATCGAACTGAAGCTTTCTTT.

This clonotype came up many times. CDR3 sequence reads: CATSGFKNTEAFF. CDR3 in DNA: TGTGCCACCAGTGGATTCAAGAACACTGAAGCTTTCTTT. V is TRBV24-1 and J is TRBJ1-1; D is unresolved. The germline gives CDR1 KGHDR, CDR2 SFDVKD. Trimming left V 5 bases short and J 1 base short, with 7 bases between. This CDR3 region has 13 residues.